This TCR beta chain was sequenced during a study of T cells in Graves' hyperthyroidism and ophthalmopathy. Study outcomes and limitations: Most thyroid clonotypes that were expanded above 0.001 also turned up in blood.

The V end lost 0 bases, the J end lost 0 bases, and 11 bases lay between the germline ends. The CDR3 sequence is 16 residues long. The germline V gene has CDR1 MNHEY and CDR2 SVGAGI. Template material for amplifying TCR beta CDR3 regions consisted of RNA transcripts. The HTBI primer set was used in a first-round RT-PCR of the TCR CDR3. MiXCR, run by TCRdb on the multiplex PCR reads, gives a single entry per CDR3 protein. The sample yields 550,000 to 600,000 distinct CDR3 sequences, approximately 15% seen once. This clonotype was detected ten times or more. What it binds is not known. This sequence was found in a young woman with Graves' ophthalmopathy. The sequenced sample was blood. J is TRBJ1-1 and V is TRBV6-5; D not certain. This chain's CDR3 is CASSYSASPLNTEAFF. In DNA, the CDR3 is TGTGCCAGCAGTTACTCGGCTTCTCCCCTGAACACTGAAGCTTTCTTT.